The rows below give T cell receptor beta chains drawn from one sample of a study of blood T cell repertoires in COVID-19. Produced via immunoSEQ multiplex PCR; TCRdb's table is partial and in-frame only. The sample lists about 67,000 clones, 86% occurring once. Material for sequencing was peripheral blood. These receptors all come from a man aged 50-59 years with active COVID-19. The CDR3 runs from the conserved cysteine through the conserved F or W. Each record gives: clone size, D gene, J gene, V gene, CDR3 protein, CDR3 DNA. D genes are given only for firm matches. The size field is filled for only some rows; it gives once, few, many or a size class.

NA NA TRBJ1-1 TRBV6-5 CASSYIQNTEAFF TGTGCCAGCAGTTACATCCAGAACACTGAAGCTTTCTTT
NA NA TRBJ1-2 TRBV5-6 CASGDSGFDGYTF TGTGCCAGCGGCGACTCGGGGTTTGATGGCTACACCTTC
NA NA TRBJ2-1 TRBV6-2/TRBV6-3 CASSYVGGIRGYEQFF TGTGCCAGCAGTTACGTCGGCGGTATCAGAGGTTATGAGCAGTTCTTC
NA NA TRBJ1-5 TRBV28 CASKRFGQTNQPQHF TGTGCCAGCAAACGGTTTGGACAGACCAATCAGCCCCAGCATTTT
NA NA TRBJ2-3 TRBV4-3 CASSQTGFGGTDTQYF TGCGCCAGCAGCCAGACGGGCTTCGGGGGCACAGATACGCAGTATTTT
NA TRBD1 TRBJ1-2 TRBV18 CASSPGGADYGYTF TGTGCCAGCTCCCCAGGGGGCGCGGACTATGGCTACACCTTC
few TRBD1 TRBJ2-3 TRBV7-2 CASSSTVAYTGARTDTQYF TGTGCCAGCAGCTCTACGGTAGCCTATACAGGGGCGCGCACAGATACGCAGTATTTT
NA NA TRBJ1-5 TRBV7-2 CASSLEYNQPQHF TGTGCCAGCAGCCTAGAATACAATCAGCCCCAGCATTTT
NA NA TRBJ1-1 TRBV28 CASSARRENTEAFF TGTGCCAGCAGTGCCCGGCGGGAGAACACTGAAGCTTTCTTT
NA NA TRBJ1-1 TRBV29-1 CSANRVGTEAFF TGCAGCGCGAACAGGGTAGGCACTGAAGCTTTCTTT
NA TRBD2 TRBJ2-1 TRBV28 CASLSGGSSYNEQFF TGTGCCAGCCTCTCTGGCGGGAGTTCCTACAATGAGCAGTTCTTC
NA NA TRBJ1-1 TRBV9 CASSAHPIPGQGAFF TGTGCCAGCAGCGCCCATCCCATACCGGGACAAGGAGCTTTCTTT
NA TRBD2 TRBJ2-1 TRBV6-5 CASLRGSSYNEQFF TGTGCCAGCCTGCGGGGGAGCTCCTACAATGAGCAGTTCTTC
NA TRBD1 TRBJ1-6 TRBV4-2 CASSQDVGTGISPLHF TGTGCCAGCAGCCAAGATGTGGGGACAGGAATTTCACCCCTCCACTTT
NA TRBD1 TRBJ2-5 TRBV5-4 CASSLEGTGSKTQYF TGTGCCAGCAGCTTGGAAGGGACAGGGTCAAAGACCCAGTACTTC
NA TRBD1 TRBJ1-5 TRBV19 CASSIPGRGRVQPQHF TGTGCCAGTAGTATACCTGGCAGGGGGCGCGTTCAGCCCCAGCATTTT
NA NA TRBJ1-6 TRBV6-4 CASSESGNSPLHF TGTGCCAGCAGTGAGTCCGGGAATTCACCCCTCCACTTT
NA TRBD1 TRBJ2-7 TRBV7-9 CASSLNSRQGLTYEQYF TGTGCCAGCAGCTTAAATTCTCGACAGGGGTTAACCTACGAGCAGTACTTC
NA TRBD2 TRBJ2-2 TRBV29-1 CSVEWGGFTGELFF TGCAGCGTTGAGTGGGGGGGATTCACCGGGGAGCTGTTTTTT
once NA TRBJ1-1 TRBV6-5 CASTEGESTEAFF TGTGCCAGCACCGAAGGAGAGAGCACTGAAGCTTTCTTT
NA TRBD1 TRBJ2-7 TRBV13 CASSGGLGGQGPYEQYF TGTGCCAGCAGCGGGGGATTAGGGGGACAGGGGCCCTACGAGCAGTACTTC
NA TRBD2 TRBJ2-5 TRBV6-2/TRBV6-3 CASSYDAGGLKTQYF TGTGCCAGCAGTTACGACGCGGGGGGTTTAAAGACCCAGTACTTC
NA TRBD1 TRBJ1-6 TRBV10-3 CAIREGQGATIRSSYNSPLHF TGTGCCATCAGAGAGGGACAGGGGGCTACAATTAGGAGCTCCTATAATTCACCCCTCCACTTT
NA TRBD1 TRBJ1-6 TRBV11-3 CASSPHPPGTGASPLHF TGTGCCAGCAGCCCCCATCCTCCCGGGACAGGGGCTTCACCCCTCCACTTT
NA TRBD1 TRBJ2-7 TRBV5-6 CASSGTGTALEQYF TGTGCCAGCAGCGGCACCGGGACAGCCCTCGAGCAGTACTTC
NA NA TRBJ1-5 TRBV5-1 CASSLEGVGNQPQHF TGCGCCAGCAGCTTGGAGGGAGTTGGCAATCAGCCCCAGCATTTT
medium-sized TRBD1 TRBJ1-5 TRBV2 CAIRDSEVGQPQHF TGTGCCATTCGGGACAGTGAGGTTGGCCAGCCCCAGCATTTT
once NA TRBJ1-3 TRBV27 CASSRRGRSGNTIYF TGTGCCAGCAGTCGGAGGGGTCGCTCTGGAAACACCATATATTTT
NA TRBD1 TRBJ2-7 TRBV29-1 CSVVKDRGPYEQYF TGCAGCGTTGTTAAGGACAGGGGGCCCTACGAGCAGTACTTC
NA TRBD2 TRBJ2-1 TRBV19 CASDGGAVFRTGWPFF TGTGCCAGCGACGGGGGGGCTGTATTTCGTACCGGGTGGCCGTTCTTC
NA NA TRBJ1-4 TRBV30 CAWSKKRSTNEKLFF TGTGCCTGGAGCAAAAAGAGGTCAACTAATGAAAAACTGTTTTTT
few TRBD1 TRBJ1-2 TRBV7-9 CASSPRQGEYGYTF TGTGCCAGCAGCCCGAGACAGGGGGAGTATGGCTACACCTTC
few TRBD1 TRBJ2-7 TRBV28 CASRPAGQGVRPYEQYF TGTGCCAGCAGACCCGCAGGACAGGGGGTCAGGCCCTACGAGCAGTACTTC
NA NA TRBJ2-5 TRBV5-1 CASSLAGAGGETQYF TGCGCCAGCAGCTTGGCCGGTGCCGGGGGTGAGACCCAGTACTTC
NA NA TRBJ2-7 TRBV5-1 CASSGSMSYEQYF TGCGCCAGCAGCGGGAGTATGTCCTACGAGCAGTACTTC
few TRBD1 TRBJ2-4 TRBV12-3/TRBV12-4 CASSRDRNIQYF TGTGCCAGCAGTCGGGACAGAAACATTCAGTACTTC
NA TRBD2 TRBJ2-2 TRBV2 CASSGFLAGGPVSNTGELFF TGTGCCAGCAGTGGGTTTTTAGCGGGGGGGCCTGTCTCTAACACCGGGGAGCTGTTTTTT
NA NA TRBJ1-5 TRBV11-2 CASSLGQGNQPQHF TGTGCCAGCAGCTTAGGACAGGGCAATCAGCCCCAGCATTTT
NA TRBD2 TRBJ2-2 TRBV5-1 CASTPIAGGPAGELFF TGCGCCAGCACCCCGATAGCGGGAGGGCCTGCCGGGGAGCTGTTTTTT
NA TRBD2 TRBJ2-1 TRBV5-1 CASSRKTSGTNEQFF TGCGCCAGCAGCCGTAAGACTAGCGGGACCAATGAGCAGTTCTTC
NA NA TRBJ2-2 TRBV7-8 CASSLSGYGTGELFF TGTGCCAGCAGCTTATCGGGGTACGGCACCGGGGAGCTGTTTTTT
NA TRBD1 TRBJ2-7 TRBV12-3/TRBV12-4 CASSSGGRYEQYF TGTGCCAGCAGTTCAGGGGGAAGGTACGAGCAGTACTTC
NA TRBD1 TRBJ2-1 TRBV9 CASSTNRGAYNEQFF TGTGCCAGCAGCACAAACAGGGGAGCCTACAATGAGCAGTTCTTC
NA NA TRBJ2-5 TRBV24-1 CATSWASGTGQETQYF TGTGCCACCAGCTGGGCGTCAGGTACGGGGCAAGAGACCCAGTACTTC
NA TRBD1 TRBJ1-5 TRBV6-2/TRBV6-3 CASSYSGQGAQPQHF TGTGCCAGCAGTTACTCGGGACAGGGGGCTCAGCCCCAGCATTTT